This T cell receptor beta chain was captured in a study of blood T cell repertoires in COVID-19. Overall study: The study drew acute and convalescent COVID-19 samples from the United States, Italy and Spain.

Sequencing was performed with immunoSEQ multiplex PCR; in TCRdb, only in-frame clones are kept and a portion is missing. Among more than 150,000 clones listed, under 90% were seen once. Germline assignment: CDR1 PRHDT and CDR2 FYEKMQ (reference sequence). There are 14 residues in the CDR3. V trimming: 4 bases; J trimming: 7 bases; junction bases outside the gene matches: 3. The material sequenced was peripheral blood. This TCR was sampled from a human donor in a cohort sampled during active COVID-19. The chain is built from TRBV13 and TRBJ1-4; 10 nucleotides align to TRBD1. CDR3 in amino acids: CASSYRDRGEKLFF. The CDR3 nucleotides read TGTGCCAGCAGCTACCGGGACAGGGGTGAAAAACTGTTTTTT.